This TCR beta chain originates from a study of blood T cell repertoires in COVID-19. Method: immunoSEQ multiplex PCR; TCRdb's copy keeps in-frame clones and lacks some. The sample lists about 49,000 clones; 86% were seen once. Sequencing used peripheral blood. The receptor comes from a man aged 40-50 years with active COVID-19.

In nucleotides, the CDR3 is TGTGCCAGCAGCGCCCAACTAGCCCCTGACACAGATACGCAGTATTTT. Protein sequence: CASSAQLAPDTDTQYF. V gene TRBV9 combines with J gene TRBJ2-3; TRBD2 might be the D (6 bases). Looked up from germline, CDR1 is SGDLS and CDR2 is YYNGEE. V shed 3 bases and J shed 2 bases, with 16 bases lying between them. The CDR3 length is 16 residues.